These 20 T cell receptor beta chains originate from one sample sequenced in a study of blood T cell repertoires in COVID-19. This table comes from immunoSEQ multiplex PCR, and its TCRdb copy is limited to in-frame clones, with some not included. Of roughly 270,000 clones listed, around 85% are singletons. Sequencing used PBMCs or T cells enriched from blood (not recorded which). The source of these receptors is a woman aged 45 to 65 who had recovered from COVID-19.

The rearrangement joins TRBV27 to TRBJ2-7, with D unresolved. With 3 bases removed from V and 0 bases from J, the gap between germline ends came to 6 bases. This CDR3 contains 13 residues. CDR1 is MNHEY and CDR2 is SMNVEV in the germline V gene (reference sequence). The CDR3 loop is CASSLRRSYEQYF. The CDR3 coding sequence is TGTGCCAGCAGTTTGCGGCGCTCCTACGAGCAGTACTTC.

The genes are TRBV18 and TRBJ1-2; a weak D match, TRBD1 (6 bases). Germline V gene data show CDR1 as KGHSH and CDR2 as LQKENI. The V end lost 3 bases, the J end lost 2 bases, and 19 bases lay between the germline ends. There are 17 residues in the CDR3. CDR3 DNA sequence: TGTGCCAGCTCACCGGGGGCAGACAGGTTATTGAACTATGGCTACACCTTC. Its translation is CASSPGADRLLNYGYTF.

The chain uses TRBV30 and TRBJ1-2; 10 bases agree with TRBD1. The germline CDR1 and CDR2 sequences are GTSNPN and SVGIG (reference sequence). Trimming removed 4 bases from V and 4 bases from J; junction bases left unmatched: 9. The CDR3 consists of 15 residues. The chain's CDR3 is CAWNSRQGAAYGYTF. Written as DNA, the CDR3 is TGTGCCTGGAATTCCCGACAGGGGGCGGCCTATGGCTACACCTTC. The full variable domain, rest sourced from reference TRBV30 and TRBJ1-2, is SQTIHQWPATLVQPVGSPLSLECTVEGTSNPNLYWYRQAAGRGLQLLFYSVGIGQISSEVPQNLSASRPQDRQFILSSKKLLLSDSGFYLCAWNSRQGAAYGYTFGSGTRLTVV.

This chain uses TRBV5-1 with TRBJ2-7; D remains unclear. Trimming took 2 bases from V and 3 from J, leaving 15 bases between them. The CDR3 is 15 amino acids. Germline loops: CDR1 SGHRS, CDR2 YFSETQ. The CDR3: CASSFGRSTYYEQYF. For the CDR3, the DNA is TGCGCCAGCAGCTTTGGGCGCTCCACCTACTACGAGCAGTACTTC.

This clone occurred a few times. This sample also contains other DNA sequences that code for the same CDR3. V gene TRBV18 combines with J gene TRBJ2-2, with a possible D match to TRBD1 (5 bases). This CDR3 has 13 residues. CDR1 and CDR2 (germline): KGHSH, LQKENI. V was trimmed by 2 bases and J by 5 bases, leaving 6 bases between them. The DNA for the CDR3 is TGTGCCAGCTCACCAAGGGGAACCGGGGAGCTGTTTTTT. Protein: CASSPRGTGELFF.

V usage is TRBV3-1 (or the pseudogene TRBV3-2) and J usage is TRBJ1-2; D is ambiguous. V lost 4 bases to trimming and J lost 4 bases, with 16 bases between them. The CDR3 loop spans 15 amino acids. The germline V gene has CDR1 LGHDT and CDR2 YNNKEL (reference sequence). CDR3 in amino acids: CASSLRSRGTYGYTF. The CDR3 nucleotides are TGTGCCAGCAGCCTTCGTAGCCGGGGAACCTATGGCTACACCTTC.

This chain joins TRBV3-1 (or the pseudogene TRBV3-2) and TRBJ2-1; D remains ambiguous. The V and J ends lost 4 bases and 0 bases respectively, with 7 bases between them. CDR3 length: 14 residues. From germline, CDR1 is LGHDT and CDR2 YNNKEL (reference sequence). CDR3 amino acids: CASSPLYSYNEQFF. DNA for the CDR3: TGTGCCAGCAGCCCCCTCTACTCCTACAATGAGCAGTTCTTC.

J is TRBJ1-4 and V is TRBV7-9; TRBD1 matches at 8 bases. CDR1 and CDR2 (germline): SEHNR, FQNEAQ (reference sequence). V gave up 5 bases and J gave up 4 bases; unmatched junction bases: 3. The CDR3 is 14 amino acids. CDR3 protein: CASSQGQDNEKLFF. The DNA for the CDR3 is TGTGCCAGCAGCCAGGGACAGGATAATGAAAAACTGTTTTTT.

The chain uses TRBV15 and TRBJ2-6; D remains ambiguous. The germline gives CDR1 LNHNV, CDR2 YYDKDF (reference sequence). V lost 0 bases, J lost 0 bases, and 9 bases lay in between. The CDR3 spans 17 residues. The chain's CDR3 is CATSRDVVNSGANVLTF. The CDR3, as DNA: TGTGCCACCAGCAGAGATGTAGTAAACTCTGGGGCCAACGTCCTGACTTTC.

J is TRBJ2-1 and V is TRBV11-2; TRBD1 aligns across 12 bases. CDR3 length: 16 amino acids. Trimming cost V 2 bases and J 7 bases; bases outside gene matches: 6. CDR1 is SGHAT, CDR2 FQNNGV, per germline. This CDR3 reads CASSLRRDRGHNEQFF. CDR3 DNA: TGTGCCAGCAGCTTAAGAAGGGACAGGGGGCATAATGAGCAGTTCTTC.

The chain has TRBV12-3 or TRBV12-4 and TRBJ2-7, with D tentatively TRBD2 (5 bases). The CDR3 spans 11 residues. With 5 bases removed from V and 4 bases from J, the gap between germline ends came to 6 bases. The CDR3: CASSRRYEQYF. The CDR3 bases are TGTGCCAGCAGTCGGAGGTACGAGCAGTACTTC.

The chain couples TRBV9 to TRBJ2-2; the D is unclear. The V end lost 0 bases, the J end lost 0 bases, and 9 bases lay between the germline ends. This CDR3 has 16 amino acids. Germline lookup yields CDR1 SGDLS and CDR2 YYNGEE. CDR3 bases: TGTGCCAGCAGCGTAGTTCCCTGGCCGAACACCGGGGAGCTGTTTTTT. This encodes CASSVVPWPNTGELFF.

Concerning this clone: Other nucleotide sequences from this sample produce the same CDR3. The V gene is TRBV5-1, the J gene TRBJ1-2; the match to TRBD1 covers 8 bases. CDR1 is SGHRS and CDR2 is YFSETQ in the germline V gene. Germline trimming cut 4 bases from V and 2 bases from J; bases unmatched to any gene: 4. This CDR3 region has 14 residues. The CDR3 DNA is TGCGCCAGCAGCATTCGACAGGGGAACTATGGCTACACCTTC. This gives the protein CASSIRQGNYGYTF.

The genes are TRBV7-2 and TRBJ2-3; D gene ambiguous. Per germline, CDR1 SGHTA and CDR2 FQGNSA. CDR3 length: 14 amino acids. The V end lost 2 bases, the J end lost 3 bases, and 9 bases lay between the germline ends. In DNA, the CDR3 is TGTGCCAGCAGCTTATCGTCTGTTACAGATACGCAGTATTTT. Translation gives CASSLSSVTDTQYF.

J is TRBJ2-1 and V is TRBV10-3; TRBD2 agrees at 7 bases. The CDR3 has 15 residues. V lost 2 bases to trimming and J lost 5 bases; unmatched junction nucleotides: 6. Germline values: CDR1 ENHRY, CDR2 SYGVKD. This chain's CDR3 is CAISERAGANNEQFF. The CDR3 DNA sequence: TGTGCCATCAGTGAGCGGGCGGGAGCAAACAATGAGCAGTTCTTC.

V usage is TRBV9 and J usage is TRBJ2-5, with 8 bases that match TRBD2. V lost 4 bases and J lost 2; bases outside the gene matches: 4. From germline, CDR1 is SGDLS and CDR2 YYNGEE. The CDR3 consists of 14 residues. DNA of the CDR3: TGTGCCAGCAGCACGGGGACTAGACAAGAGACCCAGTACTTC. Translating gives CASSTGTRQETQYF.

This chain connects TRBV7-8 to TRBJ1-5, with unresolved D. CDR3 size: 13 residues. Looked up from germline, CDR1 is SGHVS and CDR2 is FQNEAQ. Trimming left V 5 bases short and J 4 bases short, with 9 bases between. CDR3 in amino acids: CASSRSGNQPQHF. The CDR3 DNA reads TGTGCCAGCAGCCGATCGGGGAATCAGCCCCAGCATTTT.

The chain recombines TRBV4-2 with TRBJ2-1; 7 nucleotides match TRBD2. Germline assignment: CDR1 LGHNA and CDR2 YNFKEQ. The trim removed 0 bases at V and 15 bases at J, leaving 8 bases unmatched. This CDR3 region has 13 residues. CDR3 sequence: CASSQDVGGGWFF. The CDR3 region has the DNA TGTGCCAGCAGCCAAGATGTGGGGGGGGGATGGTTCTTC.

The chain is built from TRBV13 and TRBJ2-5, with 9 nucleotides matching TRBD1. This CDR3 is 15 amino acids long. The V gene end was trimmed by 8 bases and the J gene end by 5 bases; junction bases not matched to a gene: 12. CDR1 PRHDT and CDR2 FYEKMQ come from the germline V gene (reference sequence). CDR3 nucleotide sequence: TGTGCCAGCGACCTTGGGGGACAGGGTCTGGAGACCCAGTACTTC. Translated: CASDLGGQGLETQYF.

This chain links TRBV6-5 with TRBJ1-2; D is perhaps TRBD1 (5 bases). Germline CDR1 is MNHEY and CDR2 is SVGAGI. The CDR3 totals 14 residues. V was cut by 8 bases and J by 5 bases, with 18 bases left in between. Here the CDR3 DNA reads TGTGCCAGCCGTAGTATGCAGGGTAGTTATGGCTACACCTTC. Amino acid sequence: CASRSMQGSYGYTF.